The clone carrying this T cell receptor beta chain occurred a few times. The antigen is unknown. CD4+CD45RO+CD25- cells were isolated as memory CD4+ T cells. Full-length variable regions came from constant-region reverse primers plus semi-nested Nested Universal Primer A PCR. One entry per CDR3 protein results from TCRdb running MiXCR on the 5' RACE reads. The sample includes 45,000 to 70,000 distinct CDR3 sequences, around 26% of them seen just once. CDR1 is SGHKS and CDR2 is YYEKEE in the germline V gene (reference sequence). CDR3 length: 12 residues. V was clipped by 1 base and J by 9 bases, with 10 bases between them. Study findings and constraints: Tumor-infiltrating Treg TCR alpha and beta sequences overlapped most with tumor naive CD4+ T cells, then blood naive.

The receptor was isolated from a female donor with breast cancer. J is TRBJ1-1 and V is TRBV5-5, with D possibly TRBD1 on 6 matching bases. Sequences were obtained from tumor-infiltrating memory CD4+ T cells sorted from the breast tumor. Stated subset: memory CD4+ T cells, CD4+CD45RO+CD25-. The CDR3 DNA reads TGTGCCAGCAGCTTGATGGGGACAAAAGCTTTCTTT. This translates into CASSLMGTKAFF.